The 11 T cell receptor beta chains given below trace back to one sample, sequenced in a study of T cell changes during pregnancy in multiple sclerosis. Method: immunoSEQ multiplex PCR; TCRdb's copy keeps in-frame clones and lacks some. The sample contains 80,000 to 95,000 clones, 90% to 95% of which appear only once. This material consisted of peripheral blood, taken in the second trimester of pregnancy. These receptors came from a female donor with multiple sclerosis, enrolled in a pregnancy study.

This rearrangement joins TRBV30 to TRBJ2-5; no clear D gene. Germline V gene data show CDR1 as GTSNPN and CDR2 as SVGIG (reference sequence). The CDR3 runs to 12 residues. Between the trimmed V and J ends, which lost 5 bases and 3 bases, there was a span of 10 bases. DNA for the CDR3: TGTGCCTGGGCGGATGTAAAAGAGACCCAGTACTTC. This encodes CAWADVKETQYF.

The CDR3 region is CATSRAGSSGNTIYF. CDR3 DNA: TGTGCCACCAGCAGAGCGGGGAGCTCTGGAAACACCATATATTTT. V is TRBV15 and J is TRBJ1-3; no reliable D call. This CDR3 contains 15 residues. Between the trimmed V and J ends, which lost 1 base and 0 bases, there was a span of 7 bases. Germline values: CDR1 LNHNV, CDR2 YYDKDF (reference sequence).

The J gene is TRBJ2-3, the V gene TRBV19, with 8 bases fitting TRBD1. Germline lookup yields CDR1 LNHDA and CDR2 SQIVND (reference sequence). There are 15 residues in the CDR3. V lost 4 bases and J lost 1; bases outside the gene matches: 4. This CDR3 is CASSTRQGRTDTQYF. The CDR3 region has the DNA TGTGCCAGTAGTACCCGACAGGGGCGCACAGATACGCAGTATTTT.

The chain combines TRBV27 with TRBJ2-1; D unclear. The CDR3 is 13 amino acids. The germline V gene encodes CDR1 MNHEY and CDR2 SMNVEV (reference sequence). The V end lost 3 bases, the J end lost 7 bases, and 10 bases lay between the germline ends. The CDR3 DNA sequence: TGTGCCAGCAGTTTCTTAGGAGAGAATGAGCAGTTCTTC. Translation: CASSFLGENEQFF.

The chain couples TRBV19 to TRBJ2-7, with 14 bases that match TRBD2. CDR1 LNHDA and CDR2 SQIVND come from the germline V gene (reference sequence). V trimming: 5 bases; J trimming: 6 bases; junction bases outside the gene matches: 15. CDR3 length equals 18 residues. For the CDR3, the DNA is TGTGCCAGTAGTCCCAGGGGGGGGACTAGCGGGAGATCGGGCGAGCAGTACTTC. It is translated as CASSPRGGTSGRSGEQYF.

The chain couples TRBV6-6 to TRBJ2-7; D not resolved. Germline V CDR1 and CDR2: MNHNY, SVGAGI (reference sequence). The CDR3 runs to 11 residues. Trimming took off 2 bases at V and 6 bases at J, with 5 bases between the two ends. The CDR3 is CASSYGAEQYF. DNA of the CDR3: TGTGCCAGCAGTTACGGAGCCGAGCAGTACTTC.

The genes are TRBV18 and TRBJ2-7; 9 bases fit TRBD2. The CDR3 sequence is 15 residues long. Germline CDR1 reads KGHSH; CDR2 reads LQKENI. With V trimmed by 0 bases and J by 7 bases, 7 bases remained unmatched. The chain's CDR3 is CASSPPLAGTGEQYF. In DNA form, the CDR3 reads TGTGCCAGCTCACCACCCCTAGCGGGGACCGGGGAGCAGTACTTC.

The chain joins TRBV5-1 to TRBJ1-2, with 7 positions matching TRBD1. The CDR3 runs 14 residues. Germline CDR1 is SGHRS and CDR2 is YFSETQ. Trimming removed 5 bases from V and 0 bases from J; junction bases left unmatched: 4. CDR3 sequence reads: CASRGTDTNYGYTF. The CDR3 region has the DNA TGCGCCAGCAGGGGGACAGACACTAACTATGGCTACACCTTC.

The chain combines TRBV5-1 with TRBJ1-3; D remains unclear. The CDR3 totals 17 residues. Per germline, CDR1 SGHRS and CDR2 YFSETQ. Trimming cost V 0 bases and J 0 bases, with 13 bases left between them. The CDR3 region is CASSLGPDGSSGNTIYF. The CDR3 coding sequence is TGCGCCAGCAGCTTGGGCCCAGATGGCAGCTCTGGAAACACCATATATTTT.

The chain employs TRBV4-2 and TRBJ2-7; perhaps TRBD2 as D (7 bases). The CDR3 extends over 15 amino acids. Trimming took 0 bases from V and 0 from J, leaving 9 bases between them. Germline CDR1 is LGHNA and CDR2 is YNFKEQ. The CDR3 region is CASSQDRGGSYEQYF. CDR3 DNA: TGTGCCAGCAGCCAAGATAGGGGGGGCTCCTACGAGCAGTACTTC.

The CDR3 DNA reads as TGTGCCTGGAGCGGACTAGCGGGAGCCCATGATACCACAGATACGCAGTATTTT. Protein sequence: CAWSGLAGAHDTTDTQYF. The chain has TRBV30 and TRBJ2-3; 13 bases are shared with TRBD2. The CDR3 consists of 18 residues. V lost 3 bases and J lost 2; bases outside the gene matches: 11. Per the germline V gene, CDR1 is GTSNPN and CDR2 is SVGIG (reference sequence).